The 9 T cell receptor beta chains presented below share a single source sample, sequenced in a study of blood T cell repertoires in COVID-19. TCRdb's table, derived via immunoSEQ multiplex PCR, lists solely in-frame clones and lacks some. The table records about 250,000 clones, 88% of them present only once. Sequencing was performed on peripheral blood. The receptors come from a man older than 75 with acute or convalescent COVID-19.

V usage is TRBV7-3 and J usage is TRBJ2-1; D might be TRBD2 (6 bases). This CDR3 is built from 16 residues. CDR1 is SGHTA and CDR2 is FQGTGA in the germline V gene. The V and J ends lost 5 bases and 6 bases respectively, with 20 bases between them. This CDR3 reads CASSTGLGGNGNEQFF. The DNA of the CDR3 is TGTGCCAGCAGCACGGGCCTCGGGGGAAACGGCAATGAGCAGTTCTTC.

This clone appeared a single time. The chain has TRBV18 and TRBJ2-2; TRBD1 matches 8 bases. The CDR3 is made up of 16 amino acids. Looked up from germline, CDR1 is KGHSH and CDR2 is LQKENI. J was trimmed by 5 bases and V by 0 bases; bases with no gene match: 5. CDR3 protein: CASSPPRTGRTGELFF. The CDR3 DNA is TGTGCCAGCTCACCACCGAGGACAGGGCGAACCGGGGAGCTGTTTTTT. Complete variable domain (other parts from reference TRBV18 and TRBJ2-2): NAGVMQNPRHLVRRRGQEARLRCSPMKGHSHVYWYRQLPEEGLKFMVYLQKENIIDESGMPKERFSAEFPKEGPSILRIQQVVRGDSAAYFCASSPPRTGRTGELFFGEGSRLTVL.

V gene TRBV19 combines with J gene TRBJ2-2, with TRBD1 matching over 9 bases. The CDR3 contains 14 residues. Trimming at V came to 7 bases and at J to 8 bases, leaving 8 bases not matched to a gene. Germline CDR1 reads LNHDA; CDR2 reads SQIVND (reference sequence). The CDR3 nucleotides read TGTGCCAGTAAACCGGGACAGGGACCAGGGGAGCTGTTTTTT. Translating gives CASKPGQGPGELFF.

The chain has TRBV20-1 and TRBJ2-3; no reliable D call. There are 11 residues in the CDR3. The V gene's germline CDR1 is DFQATT and CDR2 SNEGSKA (reference sequence). Trimming left V 3 bases short and J 4 bases short, with 5 bases between. CDR3 residues: CSASRADTQYF. DNA for the CDR3: TGCAGTGCTAGCCGGGCAGATACGCAGTATTTT.

This clone has a single count. Here the CDR3 DNA reads TGTGCCAGCAGCTTAGTCGAAAACCCATATAGTAATTCACCCCTCCACTTT. As protein: CASSLVENPYSNSPLHF. This chain uses TRBV7-2 with TRBJ1-6; D not certain. This CDR3 has 17 amino acids. Germline CDR1 is SGHTA and CDR2 is FQGNSA. V was cut by 1 base and J by 6 bases, with 16 bases left in between.

V usage is TRBV6-6 and J usage is TRBJ1-6; D may be TRBD1 (6 bases). This CDR3 spans 15 amino acids. Between the trimmed V and J ends, which lost 6 bases and 5 bases, there was a span of 14 bases. CDR1 and CDR2 (germline): MNHNY, SVGAGI (reference sequence). The CDR3 coding sequence is TGTGCCAGCAGAGGCGACAGGCAGCATAATTCACCCCTCCACTTT. Translating gives CASRGDRQHNSPLHF.

V is TRBV7-4 and J is TRBJ1-2, with D possibly being TRBD1 (5 bases). Germline V gene sequence: CDR1 SGHVT, CDR2 SQSDAQ. This CDR3 is built from 14 residues. Trimming removed 4 bases at V and 1 base at J, with 10 bases between. CDR3 region: CASSSITGNYGYTF. The CDR3 DNA reads TGTGCCAGCAGCTCGATAACAGGTAACTATGGCTACACCTTC.

This clone was seen only once. The chain joins TRBV5-1 to TRBJ2-7; maybe TRBD2 (5 bases). There are 13 residues in the CDR3. Trimming removed 0 bases at V and 5 bases at J, with 9 bases between. The germline V gene encodes CDR1 SGHRS and CDR2 YFSETQ. The CDR3 bases are TGCGCCAGCAGCTTGGAAGACTATAACGAGCAGTACTTC. Translated: CASSLEDYNEQYF.

Worth noting for this clone: The sample has other DNA sequences that encode this CDR3 too. J is TRBJ1-1 and V is TRBV5-1, with D unclear. The ends were cut back, 0 bases at V and 1 base at J, with 10 bases in the middle. CDR1 is SGHRS, CDR2 YFSETQ, per germline. The CDR3 consists of 15 residues. CDR3 region: CASSLVAGGNTEAFF. CDR3 DNA sequence: TGCGCCAGCAGCTTGGTTGCAGGAGGGAACACTGAAGCTTTCTTT.